This T cell receptor (beta chain) emerged from a study of CD8 T cells in ankylosing spondylitis. Study-level points and caveats: Past studies reported some motif variants in reactive arthritis synovial fluid and blood. Disease-linked clones reportedly showed significant enrichment in matched ankylosing spondylitis synovial fluid. For ankylosing spondylitis blood, a TCR beta motif of about eight highly homologous variants appeared characteristic.

Quantitative 5'-RACE with molecular barcodes produced the TCR beta libraries. TCRdb ran MiXCR on the 5' RACE reads and lists one entry per CDR3 protein. The data contain a few hundred thousand distinct CDR3 sequences, over 8.5% of them singletons. This clonotype has a count of ten or more. Its antigen is unknown. Sequencing was done on a sample of blood, either unsorted or a sorted T cell fraction (not recorded which). The sequence was obtained from a male donor with ankylosing spondylitis or in good health (not recorded which).

CDR3 residues: CASSAQGRSYNEQFF. For the CDR3, the DNA is TGTGCCAGCAGCGCACAGGGTCGGTCCTACAATGAGCAGTTCTTC. The chain couples TRBV7-3 to TRBJ2-1; the D gene is possibly TRBD1 (6 bases). From germline, CDR1 is SGHTA and CDR2 FQGTGA. Trimming stripped 5 bases from V and 1 base from J, with 12 bases between. The CDR3 has 15 amino acids.